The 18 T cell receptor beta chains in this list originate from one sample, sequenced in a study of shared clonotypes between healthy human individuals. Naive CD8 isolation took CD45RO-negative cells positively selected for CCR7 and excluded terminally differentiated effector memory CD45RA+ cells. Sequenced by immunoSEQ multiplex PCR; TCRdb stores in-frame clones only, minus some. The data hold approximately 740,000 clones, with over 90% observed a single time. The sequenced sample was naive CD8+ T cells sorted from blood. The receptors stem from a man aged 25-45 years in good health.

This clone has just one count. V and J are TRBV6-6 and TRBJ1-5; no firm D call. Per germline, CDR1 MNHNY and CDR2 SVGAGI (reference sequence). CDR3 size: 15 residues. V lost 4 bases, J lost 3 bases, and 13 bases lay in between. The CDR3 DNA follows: TGTGCCAGCAGTTTGGTCGCAGGCGACAATCAGCCCCAGCATTTT. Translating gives CASSLVAGDNQPQHF.

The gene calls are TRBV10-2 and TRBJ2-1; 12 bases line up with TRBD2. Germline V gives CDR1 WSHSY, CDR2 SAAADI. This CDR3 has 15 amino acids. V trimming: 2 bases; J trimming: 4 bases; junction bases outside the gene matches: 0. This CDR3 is CASSEGTSGYNEQFF. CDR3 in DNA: TGCGCCAGCAGTGAGGGGACTAGCGGGTACAATGAGCAGTTCTTC.

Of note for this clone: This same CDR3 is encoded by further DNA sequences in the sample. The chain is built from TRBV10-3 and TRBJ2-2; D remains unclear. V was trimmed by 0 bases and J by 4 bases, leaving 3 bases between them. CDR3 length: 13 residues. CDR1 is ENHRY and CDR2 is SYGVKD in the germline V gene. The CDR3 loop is CAISESPTGELFF. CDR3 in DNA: TGTGCCATCAGTGAGTCACCCACCGGGGAGCTGTTTTTT.

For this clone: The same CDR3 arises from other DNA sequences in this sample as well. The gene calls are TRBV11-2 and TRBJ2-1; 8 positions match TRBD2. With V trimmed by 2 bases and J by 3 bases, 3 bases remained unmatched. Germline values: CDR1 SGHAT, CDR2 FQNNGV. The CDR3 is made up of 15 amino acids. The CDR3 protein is CASSLLAGRYNEQFF. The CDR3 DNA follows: TGTGCCAGCAGCTTACTAGCGGGCCGCTACAATGAGCAGTTCTTC.

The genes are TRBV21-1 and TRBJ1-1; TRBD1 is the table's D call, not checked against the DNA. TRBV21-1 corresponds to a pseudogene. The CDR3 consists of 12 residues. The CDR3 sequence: CASSADRMEAFF. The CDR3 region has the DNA TGTGCCAGCAGCGCCGACAGAATGGAAGCTTTCTTT.

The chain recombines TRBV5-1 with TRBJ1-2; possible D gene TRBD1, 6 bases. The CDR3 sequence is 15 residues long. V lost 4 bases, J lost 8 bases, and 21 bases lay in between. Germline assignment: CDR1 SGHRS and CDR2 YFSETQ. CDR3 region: CASSAAPGATNGYTF. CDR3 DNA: TGCGCCAGCAGCGCGGCTCCAGGGGCCACTAACGGCTACACCTTC.

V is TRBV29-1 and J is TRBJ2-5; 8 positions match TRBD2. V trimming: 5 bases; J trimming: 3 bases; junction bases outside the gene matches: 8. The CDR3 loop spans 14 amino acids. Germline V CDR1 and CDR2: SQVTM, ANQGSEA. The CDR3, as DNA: TGCAGCGTTCAGCTACGGCGGGAGGAAGAGACCCAGTACTTC. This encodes CSVQLRREEETQYF.

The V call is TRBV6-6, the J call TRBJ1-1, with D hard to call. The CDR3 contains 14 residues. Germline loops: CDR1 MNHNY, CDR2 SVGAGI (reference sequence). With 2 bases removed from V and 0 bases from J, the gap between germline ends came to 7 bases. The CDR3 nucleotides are TGTGCCAGCAGTTACGGAGCCCTGAACACTGAAGCTTTCTTT. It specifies CASSYGALNTEAFF.

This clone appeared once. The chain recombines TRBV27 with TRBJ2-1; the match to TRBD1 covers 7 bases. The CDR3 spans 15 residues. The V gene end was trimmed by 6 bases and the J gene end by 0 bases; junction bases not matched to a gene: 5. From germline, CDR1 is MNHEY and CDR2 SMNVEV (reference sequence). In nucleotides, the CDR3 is TGTGCCAGCAGAAGACAGGGAAGCTCCTACAATGAGCAGTTCTTC. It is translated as CASRRQGSSYNEQFF.

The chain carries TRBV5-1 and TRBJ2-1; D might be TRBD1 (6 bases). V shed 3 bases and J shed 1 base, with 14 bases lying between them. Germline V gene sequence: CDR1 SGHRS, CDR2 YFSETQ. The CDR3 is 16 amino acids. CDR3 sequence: CASSSPLQGSYNEQFF. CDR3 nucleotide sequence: TGCGCCAGCAGCTCCCCGCTACAGGGTTCCTACAATGAGCAGTTCTTC.

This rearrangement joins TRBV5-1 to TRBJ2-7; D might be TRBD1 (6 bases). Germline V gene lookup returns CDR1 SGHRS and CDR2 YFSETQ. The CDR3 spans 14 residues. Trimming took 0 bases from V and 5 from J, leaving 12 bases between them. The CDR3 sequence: CASSLATGSHEQYF. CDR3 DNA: TGCGCCAGCAGCTTGGCCACAGGGTCCCACGAGCAGTACTTC. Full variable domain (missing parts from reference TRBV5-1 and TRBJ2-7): KAGVTQTPRYLIKTRGQQVTLSCSPISGHRSVSWYQQTPGQGLQFLFEYFSETQRNKGNFPGRFSGRQFSNSRSEMNVSTLELGDSALYLCASSLATGSHEQYFGPGTRLTVT.

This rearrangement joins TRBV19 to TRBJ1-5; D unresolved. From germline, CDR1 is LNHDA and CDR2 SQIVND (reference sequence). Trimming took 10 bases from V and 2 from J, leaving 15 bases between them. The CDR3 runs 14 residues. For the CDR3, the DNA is TGTGCCACTAAGTGGGAGGGTGGCAATCAGCCCCAGCATTTT. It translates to CATKWEGGNQPQHF.

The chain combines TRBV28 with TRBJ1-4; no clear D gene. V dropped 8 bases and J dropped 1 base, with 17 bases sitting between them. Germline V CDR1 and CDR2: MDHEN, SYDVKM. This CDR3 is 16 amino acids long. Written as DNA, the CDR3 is TGTGCCAGCCGACCTTACGCGGGAGAAACTAATGAAAAACTGTTTTTT. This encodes CASRPYAGETNEKLFF.

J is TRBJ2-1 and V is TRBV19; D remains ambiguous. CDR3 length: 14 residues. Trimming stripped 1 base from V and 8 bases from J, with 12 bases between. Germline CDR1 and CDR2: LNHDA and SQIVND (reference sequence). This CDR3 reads CASSIASLPDEQFF. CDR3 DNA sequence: TGTGCCAGTAGTATAGCCTCCCTCCCCGATGAGCAGTTCTTC.

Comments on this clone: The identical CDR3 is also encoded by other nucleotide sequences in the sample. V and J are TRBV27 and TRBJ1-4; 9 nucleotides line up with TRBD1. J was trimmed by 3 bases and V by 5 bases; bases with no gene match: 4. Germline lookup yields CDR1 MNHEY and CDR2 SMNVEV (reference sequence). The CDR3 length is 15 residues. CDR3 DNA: TGTGCCAGCAGTCTCCGGGACAGGGCTAATGAAAAACTGTTTTTT. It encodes CASSLRDRANEKLFF.

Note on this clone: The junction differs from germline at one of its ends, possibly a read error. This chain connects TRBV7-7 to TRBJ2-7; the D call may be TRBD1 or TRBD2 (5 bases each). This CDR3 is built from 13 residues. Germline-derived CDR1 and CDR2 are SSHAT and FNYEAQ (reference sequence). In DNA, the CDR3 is TGTGCTAGCAGCCCAGAGTGGGGGTACGAGCAGTACTTC. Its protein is CASSPEWGYEQYF.

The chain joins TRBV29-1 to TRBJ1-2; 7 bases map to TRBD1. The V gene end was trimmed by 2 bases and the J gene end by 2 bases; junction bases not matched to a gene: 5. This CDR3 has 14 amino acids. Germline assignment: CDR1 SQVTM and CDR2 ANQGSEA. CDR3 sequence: CSVESTGSNYGYTF. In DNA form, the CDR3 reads TGCAGCGTTGAATCGACAGGGAGCAACTATGGCTACACCTTC.

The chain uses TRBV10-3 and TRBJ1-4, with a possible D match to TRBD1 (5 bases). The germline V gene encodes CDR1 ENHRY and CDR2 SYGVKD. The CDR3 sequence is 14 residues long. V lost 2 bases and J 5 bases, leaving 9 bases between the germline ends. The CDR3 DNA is TGTGCCATCAGTGAGCGGGACCCGAATGAAAAACTGTTTTTT. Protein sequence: CAISERDPNEKLFF.